This TCR beta chain was profiled in a study of blood T cell repertoires in COVID-19. Study-level information: Whether acute or convalescent, the COVID-19 samples came from the United States, Italy and Spain. Sample material is recorded as cDNA or gDNA derived from T cells, B-cell-depleted T cells, or PBMCs.

Germline-derived CDR1 and CDR2 are LNHDA and SQIVND (reference sequence). CDR3 length equals 16 residues. V lost 9 bases, J lost 11 bases, and 23 bases stayed unmatched. Authors' processing steps: Nucleated cell counts were estimated from reference gene primer amplification. Clones were read by immunoSEQ multiplex PCR, and TCRdb kept only the in-frame ones, dropping some. The V and J calls and clone size were taken over from that table, and D and trimming were inferred from the DNA. The sample holds under 550,000 clones, roughly 89% seen once. Recruited during active infection, patients (from Seattle) were subsequently followed longitudinally.

The chain combines TRBV19 with TRBJ1-2; 8 nucleotides line up with TRBD1. The sequencing input was peripheral blood. The clonotype comes from a man aged 18 to 30 with COVID-19, enrolled during active disease. CDR3 amino acids: CASRYGTGLSFFGYTF. The CDR3 DNA sequence: TGTGCCAGCAGATACGGGACAGGACTCTCCTTTTTCGGATACACCTTC.